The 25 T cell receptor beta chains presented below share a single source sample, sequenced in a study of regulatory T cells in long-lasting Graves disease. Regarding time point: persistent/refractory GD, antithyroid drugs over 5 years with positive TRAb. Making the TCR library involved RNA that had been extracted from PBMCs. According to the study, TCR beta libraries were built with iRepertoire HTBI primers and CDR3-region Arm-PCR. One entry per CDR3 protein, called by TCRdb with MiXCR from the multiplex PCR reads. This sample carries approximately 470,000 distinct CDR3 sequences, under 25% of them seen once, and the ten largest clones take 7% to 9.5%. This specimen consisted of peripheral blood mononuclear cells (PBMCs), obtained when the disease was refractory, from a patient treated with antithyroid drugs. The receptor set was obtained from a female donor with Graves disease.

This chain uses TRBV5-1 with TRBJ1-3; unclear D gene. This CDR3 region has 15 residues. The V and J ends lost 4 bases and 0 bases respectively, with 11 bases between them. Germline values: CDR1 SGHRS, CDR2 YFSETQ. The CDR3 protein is CASSGGESSGNTIYF. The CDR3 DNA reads TGCGCCAGCAGCGGCGGCGAGAGCTCTGGAAACACCATATATTTT.

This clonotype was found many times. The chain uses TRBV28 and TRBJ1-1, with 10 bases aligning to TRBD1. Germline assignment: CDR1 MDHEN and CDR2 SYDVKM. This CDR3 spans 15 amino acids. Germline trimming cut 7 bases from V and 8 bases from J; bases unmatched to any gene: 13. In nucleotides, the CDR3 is TGTGCCAGCACCGCCCGGGACAGGGGTCCTCCAGAAGCTTTCTTT. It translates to CASTARDRGPPEAFF.

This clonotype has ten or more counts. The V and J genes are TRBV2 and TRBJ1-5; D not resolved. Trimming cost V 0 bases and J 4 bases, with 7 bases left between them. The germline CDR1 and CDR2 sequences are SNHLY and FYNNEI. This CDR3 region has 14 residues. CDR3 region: CASSEARGNQPQHF. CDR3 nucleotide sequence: TGTGCCAGCAGTGAAGCGCGTGGGAATCAGCCCCAGCATTTT.

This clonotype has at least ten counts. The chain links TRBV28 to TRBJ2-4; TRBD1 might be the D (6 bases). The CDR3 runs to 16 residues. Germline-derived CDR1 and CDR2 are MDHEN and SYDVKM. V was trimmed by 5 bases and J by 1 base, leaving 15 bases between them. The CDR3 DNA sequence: TGTGCCAGCAGTCCCAGGGACATCGTGGCCAAAAACATTCAGTACTTC. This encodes CASSPRDIVAKNIQYF.

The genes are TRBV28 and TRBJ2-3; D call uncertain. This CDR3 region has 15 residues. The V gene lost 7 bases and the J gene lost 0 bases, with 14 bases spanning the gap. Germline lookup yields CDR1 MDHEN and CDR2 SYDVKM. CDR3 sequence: CASTPATDSTDTQYF. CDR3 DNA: TGTGCCAGCACCCCCGCAACAGATAGCACAGATACGCAGTATTTT.

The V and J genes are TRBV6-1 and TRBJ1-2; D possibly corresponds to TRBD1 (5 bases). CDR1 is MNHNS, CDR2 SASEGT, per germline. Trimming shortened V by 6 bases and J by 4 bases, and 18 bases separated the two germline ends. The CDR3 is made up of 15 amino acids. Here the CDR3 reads CASRNTGLSSYGYTF. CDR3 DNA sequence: TGTGCCAGCAGGAATACGGGACTCTCTAGCTATGGCTACACCTTC.

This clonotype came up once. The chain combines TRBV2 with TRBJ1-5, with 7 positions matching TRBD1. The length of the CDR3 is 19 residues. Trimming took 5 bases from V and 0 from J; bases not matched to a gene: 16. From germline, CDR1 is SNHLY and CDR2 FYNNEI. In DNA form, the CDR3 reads TGTGCCAGCAGTCTCATTACTGGCCCGACAGGGCCTAGCAATCAGCCCCAGCATTTT. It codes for CASSLITGPTGPSNQPQHF.

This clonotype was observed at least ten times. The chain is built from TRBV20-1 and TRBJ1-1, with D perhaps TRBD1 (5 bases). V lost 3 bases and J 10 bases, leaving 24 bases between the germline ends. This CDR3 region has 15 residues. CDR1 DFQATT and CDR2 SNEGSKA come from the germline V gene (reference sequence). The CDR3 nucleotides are TGCAGTGCTAGTAATTTCAGGGCAACTCGAGCAAGAGCTTTCTTT. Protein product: CSASNFRATRARAFF.

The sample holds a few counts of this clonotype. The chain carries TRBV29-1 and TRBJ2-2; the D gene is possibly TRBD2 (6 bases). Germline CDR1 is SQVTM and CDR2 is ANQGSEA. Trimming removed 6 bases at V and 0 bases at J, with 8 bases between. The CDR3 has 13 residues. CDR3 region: CSVSSANTGELFF. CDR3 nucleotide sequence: TGCAGCGTGTCTAGCGCGAACACCGGGGAGCTGTTTTTT.

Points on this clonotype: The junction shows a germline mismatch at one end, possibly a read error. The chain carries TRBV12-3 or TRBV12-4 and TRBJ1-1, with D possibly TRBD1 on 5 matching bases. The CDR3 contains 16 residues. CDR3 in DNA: TGTGCCAGCAGCTTAGTTTGGTGGGGGTCGAACACTGAAGCTTTCTTT. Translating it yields CASSLVWWGSNTEAFF.

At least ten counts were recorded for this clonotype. CDR3 region: CASSLVTSGSETQYF. The CDR3 DNA reads as TGTGCCAGCAGCTTGGTGACTAGCGGGTCAGAGACCCAGTACTTC. The gene calls are TRBV5-6 and TRBJ2-5, with 10 bases aligning to TRBD2. The germline gives CDR1 SGHDT, CDR2 YYEEEE. This CDR3 has 15 residues. With 0 bases clipped from V and 4 bases from J, the junction kept 3 bases outside the gene matches.

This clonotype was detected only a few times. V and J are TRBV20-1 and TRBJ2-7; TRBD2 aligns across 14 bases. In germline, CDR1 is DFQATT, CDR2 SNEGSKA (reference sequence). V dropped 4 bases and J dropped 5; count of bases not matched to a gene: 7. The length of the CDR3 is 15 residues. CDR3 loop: CSATGTSGRYNEQYF. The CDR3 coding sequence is TGCAGTGCTACGGGGACTAGCGGGAGATATAACGAGCAGTACTTC.

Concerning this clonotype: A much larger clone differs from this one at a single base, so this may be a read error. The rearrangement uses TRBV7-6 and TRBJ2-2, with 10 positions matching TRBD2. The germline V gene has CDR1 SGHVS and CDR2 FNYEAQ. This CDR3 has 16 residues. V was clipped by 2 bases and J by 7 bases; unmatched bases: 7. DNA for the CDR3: TGTGCCAGCAGCTTACCAGCGGGAGGGCCTGGCGGGGAGCTGTTTTTT. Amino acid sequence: CASSLPAGGPGGELFF.

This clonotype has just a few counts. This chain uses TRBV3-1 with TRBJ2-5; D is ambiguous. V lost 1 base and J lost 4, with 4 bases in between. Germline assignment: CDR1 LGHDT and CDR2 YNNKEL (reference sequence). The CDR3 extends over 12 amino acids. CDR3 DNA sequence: TGTGCCAGCAGCCAAGTAACAGAGACCCAGTACTTC. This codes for CASSQVTETQYF.

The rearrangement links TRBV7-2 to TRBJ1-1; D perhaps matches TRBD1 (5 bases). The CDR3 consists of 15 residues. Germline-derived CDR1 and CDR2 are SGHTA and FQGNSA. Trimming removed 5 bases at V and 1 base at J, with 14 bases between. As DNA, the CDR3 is TGTGCCAGCAGCCCCAACCGGACAAGGAACACTGAAGCTTTCTTT. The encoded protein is CASSPNRTRNTEAFF.

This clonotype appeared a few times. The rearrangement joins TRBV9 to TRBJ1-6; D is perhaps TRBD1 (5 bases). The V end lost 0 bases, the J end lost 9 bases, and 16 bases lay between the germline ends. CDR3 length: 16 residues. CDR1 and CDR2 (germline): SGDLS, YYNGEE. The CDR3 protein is CASSVEEGTLSSPLHF. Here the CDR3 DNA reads TGTGCCAGCAGCGTAGAGGAGGGGACCTTGAGTTCACCCCTCCACTTT.

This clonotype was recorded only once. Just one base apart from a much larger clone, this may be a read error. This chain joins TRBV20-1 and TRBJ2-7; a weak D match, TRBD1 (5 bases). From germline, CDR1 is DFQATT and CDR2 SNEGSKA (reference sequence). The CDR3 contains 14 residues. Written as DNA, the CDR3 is TGCGGTGCTCCCCGGGCCACAGGAGTCTACGAGCAGTACTTC. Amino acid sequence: CGAPRATGVYEQYF.

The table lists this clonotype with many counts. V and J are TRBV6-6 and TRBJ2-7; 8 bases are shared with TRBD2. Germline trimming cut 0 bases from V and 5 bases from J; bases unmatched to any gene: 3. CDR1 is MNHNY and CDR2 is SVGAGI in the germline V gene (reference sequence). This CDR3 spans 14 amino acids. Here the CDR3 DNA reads TGTGCCAGCAGTTACTCGACTAGCGATAACGAGCAGTACTTC. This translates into CASSYSTSDNEQYF.

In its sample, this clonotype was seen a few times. CDR3 protein: CASQYRESLDTQYF. CDR3 DNA: TGTGCCAGTCAGTATCGGGAGAGCTTGGATACGCAGTATTTT. This chain uses TRBV12-3 or TRBV12-4 with TRBJ2-3, with D perhaps matching TRBD2 (6 bases). The V end was cut by 9 bases, the J end by 6 bases, with 19 bases between. This CDR3 is built from 14 residues.

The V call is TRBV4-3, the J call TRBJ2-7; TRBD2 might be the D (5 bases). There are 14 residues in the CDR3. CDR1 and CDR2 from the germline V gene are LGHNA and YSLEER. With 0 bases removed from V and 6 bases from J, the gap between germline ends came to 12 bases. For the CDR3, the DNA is TGCGCCAGCAGCCAAGATATCCTAGCAGGCGAGCAGTACTTC. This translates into CASSQDILAGEQYF.

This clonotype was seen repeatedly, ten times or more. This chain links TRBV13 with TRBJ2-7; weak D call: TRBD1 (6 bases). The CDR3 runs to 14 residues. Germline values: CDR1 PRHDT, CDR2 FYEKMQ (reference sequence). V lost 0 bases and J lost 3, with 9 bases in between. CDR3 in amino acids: CASSLGGQIYEQYF. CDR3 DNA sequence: TGTGCCAGCAGCTTAGGAGGACAGATCTACGAGCAGTACTTC. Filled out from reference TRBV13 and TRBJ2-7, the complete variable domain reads AAGVIQSPRHLIKEKRETATLKCYPIPRHDTVYWYQQGPGQDPQFLISFYEKMQSDKGSIPDRFSAQQFSDYHSELNMSSLELGDSALYFCASSLGGQIYEQYFGPGTRLTVT.

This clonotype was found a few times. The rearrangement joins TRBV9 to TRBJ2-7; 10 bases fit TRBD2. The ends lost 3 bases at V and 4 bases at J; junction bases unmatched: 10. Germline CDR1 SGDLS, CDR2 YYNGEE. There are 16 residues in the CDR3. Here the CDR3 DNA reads TGTGCCAGCAGCGGGGGGTCTAGCGGGAGCCGATACGAGCAGTACTTC. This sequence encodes CASSGGSSGSRYEQYF. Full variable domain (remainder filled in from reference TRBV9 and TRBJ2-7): DSGVTQTPKHLITATGQRVTLRCSPRSGDLSVYWYQQSLDQGLQFLIQYYNGEERAKGNILERFSAQQFPDLHSELNLSSLELGDSALYFCASSGGSSGSRYEQYFGPGTRLTVT.

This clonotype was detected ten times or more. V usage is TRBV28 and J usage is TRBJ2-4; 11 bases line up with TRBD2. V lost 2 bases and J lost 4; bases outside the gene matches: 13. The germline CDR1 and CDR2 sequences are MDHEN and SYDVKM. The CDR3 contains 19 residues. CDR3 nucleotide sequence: TGTGCCAGCAGTTTACTAGCGGGAGGCCAAAGAGGAGAGAAAAACATTCAGTACTTC. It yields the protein CASSLLAGGQRGEKNIQYF.

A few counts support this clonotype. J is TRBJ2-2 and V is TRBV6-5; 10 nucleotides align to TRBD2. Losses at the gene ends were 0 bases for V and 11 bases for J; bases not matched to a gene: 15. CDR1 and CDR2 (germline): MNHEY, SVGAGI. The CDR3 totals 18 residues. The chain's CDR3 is CASSYSPLELAGSGELFF. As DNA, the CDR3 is TGTGCCAGCAGTTACTCCCCCCTAGAACTAGCGGGGAGTGGCGAGCTGTTTTTT.

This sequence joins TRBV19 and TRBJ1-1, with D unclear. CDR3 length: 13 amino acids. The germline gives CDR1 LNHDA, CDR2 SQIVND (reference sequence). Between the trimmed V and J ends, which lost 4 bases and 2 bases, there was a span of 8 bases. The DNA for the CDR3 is TGTGCCAGTAGTAAGAGACGTAACACTGAAGCTTTCTTT. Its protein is CASSKRRNTEAFF.